These 2 T cell receptor beta chains originate from one sample sequenced in a study of blood T cell repertoires in COVID-19. Some clones are missing from TCRdb's copy, which holds only in-frame ones; the method was immunoSEQ multiplex PCR. The data contain around 310,000 clones, 75% to 90% of them singletons. Sequenced material: PBMCs or T cells enriched from blood (not recorded which). All receptors come from a man aged 25 to 45 who had recovered from COVID-19.

J is TRBJ2-2 and V is TRBV7-7, with D maybe TRBD2 (6 bases). Germline CDR1 reads SSHAT; CDR2 reads FNYEAQ (reference sequence). The CDR3 has 16 residues. V dropped 3 bases and J dropped 5 bases, with 16 bases sitting between them. The CDR3 loop reads CASSFGGGEGTGELFF. The CDR3 DNA is TGTGCCAGCAGCTTTGGTGGCGGGGAAGGGACCGGGGAGCTGTTTTTT.

This clone is a singleton in its sample. The CDR3 sequence is CASRGANNEKLFF. The CDR3, as DNA: TGCGCCAGCAGGGGGGCTAATAATGAAAAACTGTTTTTT. The chain recombines TRBV5-1 with TRBJ1-4, with D possibly TRBD1 on 6 matching bases. The V end lost 5 bases, the J end lost 4 bases, and 9 bases lay between the germline ends. Germline V gene data show CDR1 as SGHRS and CDR2 as YFSETQ. The CDR3 is 13 residues long.